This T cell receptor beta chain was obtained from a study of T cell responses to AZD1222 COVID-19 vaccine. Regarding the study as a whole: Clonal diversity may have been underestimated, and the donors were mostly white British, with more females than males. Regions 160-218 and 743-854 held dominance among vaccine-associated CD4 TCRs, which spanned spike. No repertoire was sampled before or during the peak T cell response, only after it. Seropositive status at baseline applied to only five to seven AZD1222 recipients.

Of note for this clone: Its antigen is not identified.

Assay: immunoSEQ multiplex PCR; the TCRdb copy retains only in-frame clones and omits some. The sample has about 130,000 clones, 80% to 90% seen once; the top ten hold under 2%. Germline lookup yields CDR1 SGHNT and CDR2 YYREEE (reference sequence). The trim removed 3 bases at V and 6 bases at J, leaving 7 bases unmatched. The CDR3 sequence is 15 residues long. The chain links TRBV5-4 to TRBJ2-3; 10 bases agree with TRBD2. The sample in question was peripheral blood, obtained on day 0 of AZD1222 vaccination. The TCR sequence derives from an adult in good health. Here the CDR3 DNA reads TGTGCCAGCAGCTCTCTAGCGGGAGTTATGGATACGCAGTATTTT. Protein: CASSSLAGVMDTQYF.